This TCR beta chain was obtained from a study of T cell responses to AZD1222 COVID-19 vaccine. Broader study findings: When two AZD1222 doses had been given, Spike-specific TCR breadth and depth rose. CD4 TCRs covered the whole spike, strongest at regions 160-218 and 743-854.

Repertoires were generated with immunoSEQ multiplex PCR, while TCRdb's copy carries only in-frame clones and drops some. The data hold 240,000 or so clones, with just over 90% observed a single time. With respect to this clone: Antigen unknown.

The CDR3 spans 16 residues. Germline-derived CDR1 and CDR2 are LNHNV and YYDKDF (reference sequence). Deletions cut 0 bases from V and 2 bases from J, with 10 bases between. The specimen was peripheral blood, collected on day 0 of AZD1222 vaccination. This sequence originates from an adult in good health. The chain links TRBV15 to TRBJ2-2, with a weak D call TRBD2 (5 bases). This CDR3 reads CATSRDNGVNTGELFF. The CDR3 DNA is TGTGCCACCAGCAGAGATAACGGGGTTAACACCGGGGAGCTGTTTTTT. Looking up the rest from reference TRBV15 and TRBJ2-2 gives the full variable domain: DAMVIQNPRYQVTQFGKPVTLSCSQTLNHNVMYWYQQKSSQAPKLLFHYYDKDFNNEADTPDNFQSRRPNTSFCFLDIRSPGLGDTAMYLCATSRDNGVNTGELFFGEGSRLTVL.